These T cell receptor beta chains were read from a single sample in a study of blood T cells in healthy people across ages. MiXCR, run by TCRdb on the 5' RACE reads, gives a single entry per CDR3 protein. In the table there are fewer than 900,000 distinct CDR3 sequences, about 52% of which are singletons. Sequenced input: blood. The receptors shown here come from a woman aged 55-70 years in good health. Each CDR3 is given with its conserved first and last residue. A D gene is named only where the DNA matches it firmly. Rows give clone size only sometimes, using once, few, many, or a class for an expanded clone.

v_gene	d_gene	abundance	j_gene	CDR3aa	CDR3nt
TRBV28	TRBD2	NA	TRBJ2-5	CASRTAGAETQYF	TGTGCCAGCAGAACAGCGGGAGCGGAGACCCAGTACTTC
TRBV28	TRBD2	few	TRBJ2-1	CASSPPAGVYNEQFF	TGTGCCAGCAGCCCCCCGGCGGGAGTATACAATGAGCAGTTCTTC
TRBV6-5	NA	many	TRBJ2-7	CASSTRTQTLGYEQYF	TGTGCCAGCAGTACACGGACTCAAACCCTGGGCTACGAGCAGTACTTC
TRBV3-1	TRBD2	NA	TRBJ2-5	CASSRRLAGEQETQYF	TGTGCCAGCAGCCGAAGACTAGCGGGAGAGCAAGAGACCCAGTACTTC
TRBV27	NA	NA	TRBJ2-3	CASTERLTADTQYF	TGTGCCAGCACCGAGCGCCTGACTGCAGATACGCAGTATTTT
TRBV20-1	TRBD1	NA	TRBJ2-2	CSAWDRGWNTGELFF	TGCAGTGCTTGGGACAGGGGGTGGAACACCGGGGAGCTGTTTTTT
TRBV6-1	TRBD1	NA	TRBJ1-1	CASSRVGQGAEAFF	TGTGCCAGCAGCCGCGTAGGGCAGGGGGCTGAAGCTTTCTTT
TRBV5-1	NA	NA	TRBJ2-3	CASSFASRRSKLEGTQYF	TGCGCCAGCAGCTTTGCGAGTCGGCGTTCCAAGTTAGAGGGGACGCAGTATTTT
TRBV7-2	NA	NA	TRBJ2-7	CASSRTSYSYEQYF	TGTGCCAGCAGCCGTACTAGCTACTCCTACGAGCAGTACTTC
TRBV9	NA	NA	TRBJ2-3	CASSVGSRTDTQYF	TGTGCCAGCAGCGTAGGATCTCGCACAGATACGCAGTATTTT
TRBV2	TRBD1	NA	TRBJ1-4	CASRSTGTETEKLFF	TGTGCCAGCAGGAGCACCGGGACAGAAACTGAAAAACTGTTTTTT
TRBV30	NA	NA	TRBJ2-5	CAWTLLGTQYF	TGTGCCTGGACGCTCCTAGGGACCCAGTACTTC
TRBV25-1	NA	NA	TRBJ1-4	CASSDPVKKVEKLFF	TGTGCCAGCAGTGACCCAGTAAAGAAGGTGGAAAAACTGTTTTTT
TRBV27	NA	NA	TRBJ1-5	CASSPSMGSNQPQHF	TGTGCCAGCAGTCCCTCAATGGGCAGCAATCAGCCCCAGCATTTT
TRBV29-1	NA	few	TRBJ2-3	CSVEGVGKGADTQYF	TGCAGCGTTGAAGGAGTCGGGAAAGGAGCAGATACGCAGTATTTT
TRBV29-1	NA	few	TRBJ2-7	CSVAPRGLYEQYF	TGCAGCGTCGCCCCCCGGGGGCTCTACGAGCAGTACTTC
TRBV20-1	NA	NA	TRBJ2-4	CSARDHRQIKNIQYF	TGCAGTGCTAGAGATCATCGGCAGATTAAAAACATTCAGTACTTC
TRBV5-8	TRBD1	NA	TRBJ2-3	CASSSGQGLTDTQYF	TGTGCCAGCAGCTCGGGACAGGGTCTCACAGATACGCAGTATTTT
TRBV7-9	TRBD1	few	TRBJ1-1	CASSSPTGGPAEAFF	TGTGCCAGCAGCTCGCCGACAGGGGGACCAGCTGAAGCTTTCTTT
TRBV4-1	NA	NA	TRBJ2-7	CASSQPASHEQYF	TGCGCCAGCAGCCAACCAGCTTCCCACGAGCAGTACTTC
TRBV12-3/TRBV12-4	NA	NA	TRBJ2-7	CASSREPAYEQYF	TGTGCCAGCAGTCGAGAACCGGCCTACGAGCAGTACTTC
TRBV28	NA	few	TRBJ2-5	CASSLSGLETQYF	TGTGCCAGCAGTTTATCAGGGTTGGAGACCCAGTACTTC
TRBV4-2	TRBD1	NA	TRBJ2-4	CASSQAVRGLDIQYF	TGTGCCAGCAGCCAAGCTGTCAGGGGGTTAGACATTCAGTACTTC
TRBV15	NA	NA	TRBJ1-5	CATSRAKGGNQPQHF	TGTGCCACCAGCAGAGCGAAAGGAGGTAATCAGCCCCAGCATTTT
TRBV12-3/TRBV12-4	NA	few	TRBJ1-5	CATQGSGNQPQHF	TGTGCCACCCAGGGGAGTGGCAATCAGCCCCAGCATTTT
TRBV18	TRBD2	few	TRBJ2-1	CASSLVGGLAAYNEQFF	TGTGCCAGCTCGTTGGTCGGGGGACTAGCGGCCTACAATGAGCAGTTCTTC
TRBV5-1	TRBD2	NA	TRBJ2-7	CASSLAAGELNEQYF	TGCGCCAGCAGCTTGGCTGCGGGAGAGTTGAACGAGCAGTACTTC
TRBV7-3	TRBD1	NA	TRBJ1-2	CASSLTRQGYGYTF	TGTGCCAGCAGCTTAACCCGACAGGGTTATGGCTACACCTTC
TRBV6-2/TRBV6-3	NA	once	TRBJ2-1	CASRGVGEQFF	TGTGCCAGCAGGGGGGTGGGTGAGCAGTTCTTC
TRBV5-1	TRBD2	many	TRBJ2-3	CASSARLAASSTDTQYF	TGCGCCAGCAGCGCCAGACTAGCGGCAAGTAGCACAGATACGCAGTATTTT
TRBV15	NA	NA	TRBJ1-1	CATSRALGAQSISMNTEAFF	TGTGCCACCAGCAGAGCCCTCGGGGCACAGTCAATCTCCATGAACACTGAAGCTTTCTTT
TRBV7-9	TRBD1	NA	TRBJ2-1	CASSVTGQQFF	TGTGCCAGCAGCGTGACAGGGCAGCAGTTCTTC
TRBV5-1	TRBD2	NA	TRBJ2-1	CASSARTSGYNEQFF	TGCGCCAGCAGCGCCCGGACTAGCGGGTACAATGAGCAGTTCTTC
TRBV20-1	NA	few	TRBJ1-6	CSARQSSYNSPLHF	TGCAGTGCTAGGCAGAGCTCCTATAATTCACCCCTCCACTTT
TRBV5-6	TRBD1	NA	TRBJ1-2	CASSLFSNPRTGSPVSYGYTF	TGTGCCAGCAGCTTGTTCTCTAATCCGAGGACAGGGTCGCCCGTTTCCTATGGCTACACCTTC
TRBV20-1	NA	NA	TRBJ2-3	CSAIATSTDTQYF	TGCAGTGCTATCGCGACTAGCACAGATACGCAGTATTTT
TRBV9	NA	few	TRBJ2-5	CASSRSGEITETQYF	TGTGCCAGCAGCAGGTCGGGAGAGATCACGGAGACCCAGTACTTC
TRBV6-1	NA	few	TRBJ2-1	CASRRGLGRRSTDEQFF	TGTGCCAGCAGACGGGGCCTGGGCAGACGGTCTACGGATGAGCAGTTCTTC
TRBV30	NA	NA	TRBJ2-7	CAWSVTAFYEQYF	TGTGCCTGGAGTGTAACAGCTTTCTACGAGCAGTACTTC
TRBV9	NA	NA	TRBJ1-2	CASSVARGEYYGYTF	TGTGCCAGCAGCGTAGCTAGGGGGGAATACTATGGCTACACCTTC
TRBV20-1	NA	few	TRBJ2-1	CSARDFSYNEQFF	TGCAGTGCTAGAGATTTCAGCTACAATGAGCAGTTCTTC
TRBV5-1	NA	many	TRBJ1-1	CASSLAVGTEAFF	TGCGCCAGCAGCTTGGCGGTGGGCACTGAAGCTTTCTTT